The 13 T cell receptor beta chains given below trace back to one sample, sequenced in a study of identical twins (dated by TCRdb to the mid-2010s). The library was produced with 5' RACE. The sequencing machine was an Illumina HiSeq 2000. TCRdb took the public reads, trimmed them with fastp at Q25, ran MiXCR for clone calling and kept in-frame beta chains. Rows with a matching CDR3 protein are joined into one entry that keeps the most common DNA and genes. This sample gives more than 650,000 distinct CDR3 sequences in total; approximately 6% of them show up just once. The top ten constitute approximately 1.6% of the sample. Sequencing was carried out using naive T cells sorted from blood. The sample's cell subset or site label is to be understood as: cells isolated with a human naive T-cell isolation kit. These receptors came from a man aged 18 to 35 in good health.

This clonotype was picked up many times. The chain couples TRBV9 to TRBJ1-6; D is perhaps TRBD1 (5 bases). The CDR3 contains 16 residues. V shed 3 bases and J shed 6 bases, with 16 bases lying between them. Looked up from germline, CDR1 is SGDLS and CDR2 is YYNGEE. In DNA form, the CDR3 reads TGTGCCAGCAGCGCGGATCCGGGACTGATTAATTCACCCCTCCACTTT. It specifies CASSADPGLINSPLHF.

This clonotype has only a few counts. The rearrangement joins TRBV10-2 to TRBJ2-7; 11 nucleotides agree with TRBD2. The length of the CDR3 is 16 residues. CDR1 is WSHSY and CDR2 is SAAADI in the germline V gene. Losses at the gene ends were 5 bases for V and 0 bases for J; bases not matched to a gene: 6. Here the CDR3 DNA reads TGCGCCAGCAGTACCGGACTAGCGGGCCTCTCCTACGAGCAGTACGTC. This translates into CASSTGLAGLSYEQYV.

There are many counts of this clonotype. The chain is built from TRBV20-1 and TRBJ1-2, with TRBD1 matching over 7 bases. V gave up 1 base and J gave up 2 bases; unmatched junction bases: 4. The CDR3 runs 14 residues. Germline loops: CDR1 DFQATT, CDR2 SNEGSKA (reference sequence). The CDR3 nucleotides read TGCAGTGCTAGAGGCCTGGGACAGAACTATGGCTACACCTTC. It yields the protein CSARGLGQNYGYTF.

In this sample, this clonotype turned up many times. The CDR3 region is CAIRSAGGDTQYF. The CDR3 nucleotides read TGTGCCATCAGGTCAGCGGGAGGAGATACGCAGTATTTT. The rearrangement links TRBV10-3 to TRBJ2-3; 9 nucleotides agree with TRBD2. Trimming cost V 6 bases and J 5 bases; bases outside gene matches: 3. Germline values: CDR1 ENHRY, CDR2 SYGVKD. The CDR3 length is 13 residues.

The CDR3 reads CSVGLGGSPGELFF. DNA for the CDR3: TGCAGCGTTGGATTAGGAGGGTCCCCCGGGGAGCTGTTTTTT. V gene TRBV29-1 combines with J gene TRBJ2-2; perhaps TRBD2 as D (6 bases). Germline-derived CDR1 and CDR2 are SQVTM and ANQGSEA. The CDR3 sequence is 14 residues long. The V and J ends lost 4 bases and 6 bases respectively, with 15 bases between them.

This clonotype was counted a few times. The chain carries TRBV30 and TRBJ2-7, with 7 bases lining up with TRBD2. In germline, CDR1 is GTSNPN, CDR2 SVGIG (reference sequence). The CDR3 is 13 amino acids. Trimming at V came to 8 bases and at J to 3 bases, leaving 10 bases not matched to a gene. In nucleotides, the CDR3 is TGTGCCGGCATTCTAGCGGACAACTACGAGCAGTACTTC. Its protein is CAGILADNYEQYF.

This sequence joins TRBV7-6 and TRBJ2-5, with TRBD2 identical over 14 bases. There are 17 residues in the CDR3. Germline CDR1 is SGHVS and CDR2 is FNYEAQ. The junction had 7 bases not matched to a gene; V was cut back by 3 bases and J by 4 bases. The CDR3: CASSLLPGLAGVETQYF. CDR3 DNA sequence: TGTGCCAGCAGCTTGCTGCCGGGACTAGCGGGAGTAGAGACCCAGTACTTC. Based on the CDR3 plus reference TRBV7-6 and TRBJ2-5, the full variable domain is GAGVSQSPRYKVTKRGQDVALRCDPISGHVSLYWYRQALGQGPEFLTYFNYEAQQDKSGLPNDRFSAERPEGSISTLTIQRTEQRDSAMYRCASSLLPGLAGVETQYFGPGTRLLVL.

Of note for this clonotype: This may stem from a read error, because a much larger clone lies one nucleotide away. The rearrangement links TRBV12-3 or TRBV12-4 to TRBJ1-1; TRBD1 is a possible D gene (6 bases). The V end lost 4 bases, the J end lost 4 bases, and 16 bases lay between the germline ends. This CDR3 spans 15 amino acids. CDR3 region: CASSWGLGGGTEAFF. The CDR3 DNA sequence: TGTGCCAGCAGTTGGGGCCTAGGGGGGGGCACTGAAGCTTTCTTT.

The J gene is TRBJ2-3, the V gene TRBV12-3 or TRBV12-4, with 8 positions matching TRBD2. Trimming removed 3 bases from V and 1 base from J; junction bases left unmatched: 21. This CDR3 is built from 21 residues. The CDR3 region has the DNA TGTGCCAGCAGTTTCCTGGATCTGCGAGCGGGAGATCGTATTGGCACAGATACGCAGTATTTT. This codes for CASSFLDLRAGDRIGTDTQYF.

This clonotype was seen a handful of times. The rearrangement joins TRBV12-3 or TRBV12-4 to TRBJ2-1, with 9 bases aligning to TRBD1. J was trimmed by 0 bases and V by 6 bases; bases with no gene match: 6. The CDR3 runs to 16 residues. The CDR3 sequence: CASRQQGALSYNEQFF. The DNA for the CDR3 is TGTGCCAGCAGACAACAGGGGGCTCTCTCCTACAATGAGCAGTTCTTC.

This clonotype occurred many times. V gene TRBV5-1 combines with J gene TRBJ2-3; 10 nucleotides match TRBD2. V shed 3 bases and J 2 bases; nucleotides not matched to a gene: 3. Germline V lookup: CDR1 SGHRS, CDR2 YFSETQ. This CDR3 comprises 15 residues. CDR3 protein: CASSSGLAVTDTQYF. The CDR3 DNA sequence: TGCGCCAGCAGCTCTGGACTAGCGGTCACAGATACGCAGTATTTT.

Many counts were recorded for this clonotype. The V and J genes are TRBV20-1 and TRBJ2-3; D uncertain. Trimming removed 3 bases from V and 5 bases from J, with 6 bases in between. The CDR3 consists of 11 residues. Germline V gene lookup returns CDR1 DFQATT and CDR2 SNEGSKA (reference sequence). The CDR3 reads CSASMQDTQYF. The DNA of the CDR3 is TGCAGTGCTAGTATGCAAGATACGCAGTATTTT.

At least ten counts were recorded for this clonotype. This chain links TRBV29-1 with TRBJ1-1; D perhaps matches TRBD1 (6 bases). V shed 3 bases and J shed 7 bases, with 18 bases lying between them. Germline V lookup: CDR1 SQVTM, CDR2 ANQGSEA. CDR3 length: 14 residues. CDR3 region: CSVEPGGVGGEAFF. The CDR3 region has the DNA TGCAGCGTTGAGCCGGGAGGGGTAGGGGGTGAAGCTTTCTTT. Looking up the rest from reference TRBV29-1 and TRBJ1-1 gives the full variable domain: SAVISQKPSRDICQRGTSLTIQCQVDSQVTMMFWYRQQPGQSLTLIATANQGSEATYESGFVIDKFPISRPNLTFSTLTVSNMSPEDSSIYLCSVEPGGVGGEAFFGQGTRLTVV.